This paragraph covers one T cell receptor beta chain sequence. Its cognate antigen is unknown. This sample stems from a study of T cell responses to AZD1222 COVID-19 vaccine. Notes on the study in general: Reportedly, nearly half the spike-specific TCRs target unmutated variant regions. Spike as a whole was targeted by vaccine-associated CD4 TCRs, dominant at 160-218 and 743-854. Most donors were white British, females outnumbered males, and clonal diversity was possibly underestimated.

The method was immunoSEQ multiplex PCR; TCRdb's version includes in-frame clones alone and lacks a portion of them. This table has some 140,000 clones, 85% to 90% appearing once. Sequencing used peripheral blood, obtained on day 0 of MenACWY control vaccination. The receptor was derived from an adult in good health.

The CDR3 nucleotides read TGCGCCAGCAGGGCTTCGACAGGGGGCGGAGAGACCCAGTACTTC. This sequence encodes CASRASTGGGETQYF. The chain joins TRBV5-1 to TRBJ2-5, with 10 bases aligning to TRBD1. This CDR3 has 15 amino acids. CDR1 is SGHRS, CDR2 YFSETQ, per germline. With 5 bases clipped from V and 4 bases from J, the junction kept 8 bases outside the gene matches.